This TCR beta chain derives from a study of blood T cells in healthy people across ages. General study points: Nothing was known about donor CMV status, and this possibly confounded expanded clonotype changes.

The second PCR ran about 6 to 12 cycles with a sample-barcoded 5' primer and J-beta primers. TCRdb itself ran the 5' RACE reads through MiXCR, one entry per CDR3 protein. The data show about a million distinct CDR3 sequences, 35% to 40% seen once. Points on this clonotype: Its matching antigen is unknown.

J gave up 5 bases and V 4 bases, and 7 bases lay outside the gene matches. Germline CDR1 and CDR2: MNHEY and SMNVEV (reference sequence). The CDR3 runs 14 residues. V is TRBV27 and J is TRBJ2-7; 8 nucleotides align to TRBD1. The sequence was collected from a man between 18 and 35 years old in good health. The sample taken for sequencing was blood. The CDR3 DNA reads TGTGCCAGCAGTTCCTTGGACAGGGCCCACGAGCAGTACTTC. Translation: CASSSLDRAHEQYF.